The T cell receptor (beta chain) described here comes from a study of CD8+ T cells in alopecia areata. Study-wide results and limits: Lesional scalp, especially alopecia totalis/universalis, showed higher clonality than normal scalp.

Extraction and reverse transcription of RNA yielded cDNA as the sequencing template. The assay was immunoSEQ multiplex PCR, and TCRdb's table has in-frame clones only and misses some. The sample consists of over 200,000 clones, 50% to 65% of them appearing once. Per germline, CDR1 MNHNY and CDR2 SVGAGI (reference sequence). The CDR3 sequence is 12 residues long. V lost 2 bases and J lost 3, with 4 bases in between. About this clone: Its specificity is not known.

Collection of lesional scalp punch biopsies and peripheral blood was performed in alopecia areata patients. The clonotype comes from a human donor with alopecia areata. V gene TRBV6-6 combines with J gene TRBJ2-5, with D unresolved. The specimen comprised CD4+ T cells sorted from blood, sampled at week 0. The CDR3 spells CASSYTEETQYF. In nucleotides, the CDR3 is TGTGCCAGCAGTTACACGGAAGAGACCCAGTACTTC.